In its sample, the clone carrying this TCR beta chain was seen once. Vbeta (60) and Jbeta (13) primers were used in the PCR. TCRdb's copy holds only in-frame clones and misses some; the assay was immunoSEQ multiplex PCR. The data show fewer than 200,000 clones, around 80% seen once. The CDR3 sequence is 12 residues long. This entry is derived from a study of cytomegalovirus exposure and HLA in healthy donors. This sequence joins TRBV21-1 and TRBJ1-1. TRBV21-1 is a pseudogene. This TCR was recovered from a girl aged 10 to 17 in good health and CMV-seropositive. Sequenced: PBMCs. The CDR3 region has the DNA TGTGCCAGCAGCATCGCGAGGCCTGAAGCTTTCTTT. Translating gives CASSIARPEAFF.